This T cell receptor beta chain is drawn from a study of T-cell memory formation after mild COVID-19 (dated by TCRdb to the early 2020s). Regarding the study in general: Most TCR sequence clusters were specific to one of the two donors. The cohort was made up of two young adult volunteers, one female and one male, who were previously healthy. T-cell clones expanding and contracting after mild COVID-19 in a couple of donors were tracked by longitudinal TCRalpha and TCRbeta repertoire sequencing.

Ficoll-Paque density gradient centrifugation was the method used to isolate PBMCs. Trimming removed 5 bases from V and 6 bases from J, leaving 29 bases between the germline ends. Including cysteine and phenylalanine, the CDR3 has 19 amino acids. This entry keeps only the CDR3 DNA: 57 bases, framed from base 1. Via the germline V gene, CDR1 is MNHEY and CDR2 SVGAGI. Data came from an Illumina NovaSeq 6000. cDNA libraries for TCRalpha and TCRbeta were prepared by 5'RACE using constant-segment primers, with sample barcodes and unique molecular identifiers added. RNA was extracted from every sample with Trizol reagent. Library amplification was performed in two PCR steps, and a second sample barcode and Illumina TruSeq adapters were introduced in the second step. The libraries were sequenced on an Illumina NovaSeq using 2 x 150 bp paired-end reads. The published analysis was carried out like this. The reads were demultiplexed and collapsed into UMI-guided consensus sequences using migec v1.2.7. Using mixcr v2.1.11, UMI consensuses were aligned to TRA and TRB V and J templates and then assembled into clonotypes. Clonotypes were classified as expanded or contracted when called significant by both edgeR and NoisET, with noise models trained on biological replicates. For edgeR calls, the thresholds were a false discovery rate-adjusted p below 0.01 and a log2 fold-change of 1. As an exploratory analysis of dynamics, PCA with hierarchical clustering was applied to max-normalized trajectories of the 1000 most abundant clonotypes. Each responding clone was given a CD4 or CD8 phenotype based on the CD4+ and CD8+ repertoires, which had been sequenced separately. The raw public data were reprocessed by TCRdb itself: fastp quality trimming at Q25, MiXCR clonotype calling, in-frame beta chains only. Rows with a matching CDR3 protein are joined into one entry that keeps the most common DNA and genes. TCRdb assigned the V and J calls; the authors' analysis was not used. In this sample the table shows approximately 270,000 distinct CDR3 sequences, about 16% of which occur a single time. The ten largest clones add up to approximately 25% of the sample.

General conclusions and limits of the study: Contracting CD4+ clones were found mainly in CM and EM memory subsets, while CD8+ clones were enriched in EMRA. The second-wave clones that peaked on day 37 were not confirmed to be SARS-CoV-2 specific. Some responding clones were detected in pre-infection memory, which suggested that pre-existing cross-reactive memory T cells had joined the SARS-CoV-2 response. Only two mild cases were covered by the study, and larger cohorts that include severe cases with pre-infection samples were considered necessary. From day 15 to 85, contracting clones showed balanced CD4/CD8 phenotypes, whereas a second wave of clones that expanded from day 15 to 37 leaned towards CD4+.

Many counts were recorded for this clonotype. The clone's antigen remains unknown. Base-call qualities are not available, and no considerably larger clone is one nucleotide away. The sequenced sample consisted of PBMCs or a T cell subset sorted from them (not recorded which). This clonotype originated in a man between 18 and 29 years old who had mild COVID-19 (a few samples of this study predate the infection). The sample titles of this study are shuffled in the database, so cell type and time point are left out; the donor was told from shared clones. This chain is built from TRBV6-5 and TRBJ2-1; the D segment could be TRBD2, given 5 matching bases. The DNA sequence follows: TGTGCCAGCAGTCCCCGGGCGGTTAGCGTCCTAATGGGCGGCAATGAGCAGTTCTTC. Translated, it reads CASSPRAVSVLMGGNEQFF.